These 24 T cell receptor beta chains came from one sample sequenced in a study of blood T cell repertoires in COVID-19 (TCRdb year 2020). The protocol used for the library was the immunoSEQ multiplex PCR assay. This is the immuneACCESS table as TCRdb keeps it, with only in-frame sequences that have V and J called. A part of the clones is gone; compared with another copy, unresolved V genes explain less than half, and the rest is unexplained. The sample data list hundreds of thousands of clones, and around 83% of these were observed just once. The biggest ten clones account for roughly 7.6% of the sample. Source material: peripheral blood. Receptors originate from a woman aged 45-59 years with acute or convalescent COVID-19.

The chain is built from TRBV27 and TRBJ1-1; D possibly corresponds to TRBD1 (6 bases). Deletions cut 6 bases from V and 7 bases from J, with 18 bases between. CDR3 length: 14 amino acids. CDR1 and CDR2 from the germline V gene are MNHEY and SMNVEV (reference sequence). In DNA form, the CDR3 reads TGTGCCAGCAGCCAACGGCGTGGGGGCGGTGAAGCTTTCTTT. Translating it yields CASSQRRGGGEAFF.

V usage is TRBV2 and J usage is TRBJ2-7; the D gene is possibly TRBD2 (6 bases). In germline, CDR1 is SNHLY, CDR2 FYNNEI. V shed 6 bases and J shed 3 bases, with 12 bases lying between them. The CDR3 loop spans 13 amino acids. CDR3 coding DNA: TGTGCCAGCAGGCCTAGCGCTAACTACGAGCAGTACTTC. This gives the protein CASRPSANYEQYF.

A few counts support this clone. The CDR3 DNA sequence: TGCGCCAGCAGCTTGGGGGCTATCGATTCACCCCTCCACTTT. Translated: CASSLGAIDSPLHF. The chain couples TRBV5-1 to TRBJ1-6; D ambiguous. Germline V gives CDR1 SGHRS, CDR2 YFSETQ. Trimming left V 0 bases short and J 8 bases short, with 9 bases between. The CDR3 is 14 amino acids.

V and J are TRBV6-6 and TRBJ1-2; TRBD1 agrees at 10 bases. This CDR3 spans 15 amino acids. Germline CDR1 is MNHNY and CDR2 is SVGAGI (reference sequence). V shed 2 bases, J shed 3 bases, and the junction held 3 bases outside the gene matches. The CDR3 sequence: CASSYGTGEYYGYTF. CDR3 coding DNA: TGTGCCAGCAGTTACGGGACAGGGGAATACTATGGCTACACCTTC.

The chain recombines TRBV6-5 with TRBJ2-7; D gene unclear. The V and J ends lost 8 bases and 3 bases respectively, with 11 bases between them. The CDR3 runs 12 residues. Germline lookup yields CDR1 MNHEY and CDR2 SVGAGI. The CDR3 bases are TGTGCCAGCCTAACACGGAGCTACGAGCAGTACTTC. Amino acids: CASLTRSYEQYF.

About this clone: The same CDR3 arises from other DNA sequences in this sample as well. The CDR3 region is CASSPLRGYTEAFF. CDR3 nucleotide sequence: TGTGCCAGCAGCCCCCTCAGGGGATACACTGAAGCTTTCTTT. This sequence joins TRBV3-1 (or the pseudogene TRBV3-2) and TRBJ1-1; D is possibly TRBD1 (6 bases). V was trimmed by 4 bases and J by 3 bases, leaving 12 bases between them. In germline, CDR1 is LGHDT, CDR2 YNNKEL (reference sequence). The CDR3 has 14 residues.

The chain's CDR3 is CASSLFPDRGLDEQFF. The CDR3 coding sequence is TGTGCCAGCAGCTTATTCCCAGACAGGGGGCTCGATGAGCAGTTCTTC. The chain combines TRBV7-9 with TRBJ2-1, with 10 bases identical to TRBD1. CDR3 size: 16 residues. With V trimmed by 2 bases and J by 8 bases, 9 bases remained unmatched. The germline V gene encodes CDR1 SEHNR and CDR2 FQNEAQ (reference sequence).

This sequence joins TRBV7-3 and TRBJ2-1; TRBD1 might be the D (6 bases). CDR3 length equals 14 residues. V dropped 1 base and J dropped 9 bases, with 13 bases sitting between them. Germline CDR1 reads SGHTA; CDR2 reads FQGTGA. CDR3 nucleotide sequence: TGTGCCAGCAGCTTAAGGGGGCTAGGGGGTGAGCAGTTCTTC. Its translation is CASSLRGLGGEQFF.

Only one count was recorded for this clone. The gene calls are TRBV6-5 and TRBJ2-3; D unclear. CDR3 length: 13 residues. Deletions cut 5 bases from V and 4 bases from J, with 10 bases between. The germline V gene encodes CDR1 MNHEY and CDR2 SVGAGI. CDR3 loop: CASSPTEADTQYF. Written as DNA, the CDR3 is TGTGCCAGCAGTCCTACTGAGGCAGATACGCAGTATTTT.

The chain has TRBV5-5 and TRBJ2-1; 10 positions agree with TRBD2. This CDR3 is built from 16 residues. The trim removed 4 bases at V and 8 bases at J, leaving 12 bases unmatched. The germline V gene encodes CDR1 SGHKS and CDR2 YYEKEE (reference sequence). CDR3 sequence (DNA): TGTGCCAGCAGCCCTCAGGTAGGGCTAGCGGGAGATGAGCAGTTCTTC. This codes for CASSPQVGLAGDEQFF. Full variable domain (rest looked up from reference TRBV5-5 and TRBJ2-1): DAGVTQSPTHLIKTRGQQVTLRCSPISGHKSVSWYQQVLGQGPQFIFQYYEKEERGRGNFPDRFSARQFPNYSSELNVNALLLGDSALYLCASSPQVGLAGDEQFFGPGTRLTVL.

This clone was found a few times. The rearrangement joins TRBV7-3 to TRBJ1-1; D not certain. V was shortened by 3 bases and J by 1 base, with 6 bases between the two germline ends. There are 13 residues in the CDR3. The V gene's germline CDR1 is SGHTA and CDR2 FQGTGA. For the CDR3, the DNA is TGTGCCAGCAGCTTGACTCAGAACACTGAAGCTTTCTTT. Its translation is CASSLTQNTEAFF.

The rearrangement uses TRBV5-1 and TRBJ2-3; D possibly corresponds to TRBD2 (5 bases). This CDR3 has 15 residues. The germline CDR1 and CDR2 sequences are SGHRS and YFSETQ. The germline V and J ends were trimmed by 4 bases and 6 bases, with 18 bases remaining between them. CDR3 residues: CASSPNPGVGDTQYF. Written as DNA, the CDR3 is TGCGCCAGCAGCCCAAACCCCGGGGTGGGGGATACGCAGTATTTT.

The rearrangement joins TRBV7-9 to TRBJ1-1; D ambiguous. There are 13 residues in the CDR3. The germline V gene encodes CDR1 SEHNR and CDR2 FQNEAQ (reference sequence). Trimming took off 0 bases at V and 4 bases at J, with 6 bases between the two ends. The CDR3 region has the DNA TGTGCCAGCAGCTTAGCGTCCGGCACTGAAGCTTTCTTT. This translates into CASSLASGTEAFF.

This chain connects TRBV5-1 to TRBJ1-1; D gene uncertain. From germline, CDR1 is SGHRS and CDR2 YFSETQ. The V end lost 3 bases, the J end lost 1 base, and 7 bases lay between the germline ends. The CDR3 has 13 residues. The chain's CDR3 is CASSSEGNTEAFF. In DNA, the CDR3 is TGCGCCAGCAGCTCGGAGGGGAACACTGAAGCTTTCTTT.

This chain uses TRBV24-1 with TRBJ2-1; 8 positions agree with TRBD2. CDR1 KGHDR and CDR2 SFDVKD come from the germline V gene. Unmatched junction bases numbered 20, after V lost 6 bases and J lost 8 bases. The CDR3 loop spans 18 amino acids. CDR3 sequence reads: CATSHSQREQVRVDEQFF. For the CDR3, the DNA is TGTGCCACCAGTCATTCCCAGCGGGAGCAAGTACGTGTAGATGAGCAGTTCTTC.

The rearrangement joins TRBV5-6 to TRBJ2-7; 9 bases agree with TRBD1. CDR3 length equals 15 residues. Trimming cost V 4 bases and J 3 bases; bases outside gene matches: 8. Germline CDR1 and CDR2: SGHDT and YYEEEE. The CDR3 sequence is CASSLPTGGLYEQYF. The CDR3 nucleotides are TGTGCCAGCAGCCTACCGACAGGGGGGCTCTACGAGCAGTACTTC.

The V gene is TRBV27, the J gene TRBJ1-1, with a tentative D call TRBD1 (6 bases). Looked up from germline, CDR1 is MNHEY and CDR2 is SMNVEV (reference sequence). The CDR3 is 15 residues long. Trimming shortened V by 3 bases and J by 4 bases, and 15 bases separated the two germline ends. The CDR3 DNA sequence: TGTGCCAGCAGTTTCGGCAGGGGTCGGAGCACTGAAGCTTTCTTT. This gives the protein CASSFGRGRSTEAFF.

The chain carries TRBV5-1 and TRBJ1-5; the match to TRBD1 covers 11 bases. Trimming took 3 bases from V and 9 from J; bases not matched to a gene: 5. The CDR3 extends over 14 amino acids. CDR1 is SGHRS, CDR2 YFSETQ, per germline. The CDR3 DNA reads TGCGCCAGCAGCTCGGGACAGGGGGGGACGCCCCAGCATTTT. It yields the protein CASSSGQGGTPQHF.

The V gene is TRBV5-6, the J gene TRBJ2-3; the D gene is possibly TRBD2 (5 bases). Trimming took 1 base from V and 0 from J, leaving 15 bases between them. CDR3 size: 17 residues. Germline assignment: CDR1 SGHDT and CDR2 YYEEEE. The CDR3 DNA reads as TGTGCCAGCAGCTTGTGGGGAGTATTGGCTAGCACAGATACGCAGTATTTT. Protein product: CASSLWGVLASTDTQYF.

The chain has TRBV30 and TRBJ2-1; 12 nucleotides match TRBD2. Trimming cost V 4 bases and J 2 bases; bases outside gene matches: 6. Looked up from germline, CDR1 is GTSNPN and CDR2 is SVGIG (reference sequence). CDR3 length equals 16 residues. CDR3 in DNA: TGTGCCTGGACTATAAGACTAGCGGGGGCCTACAATGAGCAGTTCTTC. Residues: CAWTIRLAGAYNEQFF.

The CDR3 bases are TGCGCCAGCAGTGAGTCGAAGCTCTTAGGAGCAGATACGCAGTATTTT. This translates into CASSESKLLGADTQYF. V and J are TRBV10-1 and TRBJ2-3; D uncertain. V was shortened by 0 bases and J by 4 bases, with 14 bases between the two germline ends. The germline V gene encodes CDR1 WNHNN and CDR2 SYGVQD (reference sequence). CDR3 length: 16 amino acids.

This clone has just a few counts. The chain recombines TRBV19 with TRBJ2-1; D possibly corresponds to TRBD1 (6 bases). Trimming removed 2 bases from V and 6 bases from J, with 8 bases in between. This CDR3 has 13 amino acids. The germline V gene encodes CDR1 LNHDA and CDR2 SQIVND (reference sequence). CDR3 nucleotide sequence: TGTGCCAGTAGTATACAGGGGAGCAATGAGCAGTTCTTC. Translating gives CASSIQGSNEQFF. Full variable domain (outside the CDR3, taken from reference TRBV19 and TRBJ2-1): DGGITQSPKYLFRKEGQNVTLSCEQNLNHDAMYWYRQDPGQGLRLIYYSQIVNDFQKGDIAEGYSVSREKKESFPLTVTSAQKNPTAFYLCASSIQGSNEQFFGPGTRLTVL.

DNA for the CDR3: TGTGCCAGCAGTTCGCTAGCGGGGACCCCAGGGGAGCAGTACTTC. It encodes CASSSLAGTPGEQYF. The chain couples TRBV28 to TRBJ2-7; TRBD2 matches at 9 bases. V was pared by 4 bases and J by 7 bases, with 11 bases of the junction left unmatched. The CDR3 consists of 15 residues. Germline V gene data show CDR1 as MDHEN and CDR2 as SYDVKM.

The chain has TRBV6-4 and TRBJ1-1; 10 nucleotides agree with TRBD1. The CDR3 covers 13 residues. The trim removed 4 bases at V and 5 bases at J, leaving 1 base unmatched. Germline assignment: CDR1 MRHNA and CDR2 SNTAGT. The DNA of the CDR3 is TGTGCCAGCAGTGGGGACAGGGGAACTGAAGCTTTCTTT. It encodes CASSGDRGTEAFF.